This TCR beta chain was sequenced in a study of blood T cell repertoires in COVID-19. This CDR3 comprises 15 residues. J gave up 14 bases and V 2 bases, and 10 bases lay outside the gene matches. The germline V gene encodes CDR1 SGHTA and CDR2 FQGNSA. Profiling relied on immunoSEQ multiplex PCR, and the TCRdb table lists in-frame clones only, not all of them. This table has around 300,000 clones, more than 75% appearing once. This receptor was taken from a woman aged 50 to 60 with active or convalescent COVID-19. Specimen: peripheral blood. The rearrangement links TRBV7-2 to TRBJ1-6; 9 nucleotides match TRBD1. CDR3 loop: CASSLIIGTGSSLHF. CDR3 sequence (DNA): TGTGCCAGCAGCTTAATAATAGGGACAGGGAGTTCCCTCCACTTT.